The 25 T cell receptor beta chains given below trace back to one sample, sequenced in a study of blood T cell repertoires in COVID-19. The repertoire was sequenced with immunoSEQ multiplex PCR; TCRdb's copy has only in-frame clones and lacks some. The table includes about 150,000 clones, approximately 83% detected once. Sequencing input: peripheral blood. Every receptor here comes from an older man with acute or convalescent COVID-19.

This clone was recorded once. The chain links TRBV3-1 (or the pseudogene TRBV3-2) to TRBJ2-1, with D unclear. The ends were cut back, 4 bases at V and 2 bases at J, with 15 bases in the middle. CDR3 length: 16 residues. Germline V lookup: CDR1 LGHDT, CDR2 YNNKEL (reference sequence). The CDR3 DNA reads as TGTGCCAGCAGCCGGCCCCTGGCGGAAACCTACAATGAGCAGTTCTTC. Its translation is CASSRPLAETYNEQFF.

This chain uses TRBV14 with TRBJ2-1, with TRBD2 matching over 10 bases. Per the germline V gene, CDR1 is SGHDN and CDR2 is FVKESK. With V trimmed by 0 bases and J by 9 bases, 29 bases remained unmatched. This CDR3 is built from 23 residues. The CDR3 spells CASSQDPGVERLAGAPWVGEQFF. The CDR3 nucleotides are TGTGCCAGCAGCCAAGATCCCGGGGTCGAGCGGCTAGCGGGAGCCCCTTGGGTTGGTGAGCAGTTCTTC.

This rearrangement joins TRBV29-1 to TRBJ2-7, with D maybe TRBD2 (6 bases). This CDR3 region has 13 residues. The germline gives CDR1 SQVTM, CDR2 ANQGSEA. The germline V and J ends were trimmed by 1 base and 2 bases, with 9 bases remaining between them. The CDR3 protein is CSVEAGAPYEQYF. In DNA form, the CDR3 reads TGCAGCGTTGAAGCGGGAGCCCCCTACGAGCAGTACTTC.

This rearrangement joins TRBV7-2 to TRBJ2-7; 9 nucleotides match TRBD1. J lost 1 base, V lost 0 bases, and 4 bases had no gene match. The CDR3 loop spans 16 amino acids. Germline V gives CDR1 SGHTA, CDR2 FQGNSA. The CDR3 loop reads CASSLAFDRGSYEQYF. DNA for the CDR3: TGTGCCAGCAGCTTAGCATTTGACAGGGGGTCCTACGAGCAGTACTTC.

This chain uses TRBV9 with TRBJ1-4; possibly TRBD1 for D (5 bases). There are 14 residues in the CDR3. V lost 4 bases and J 4 bases, leaving 11 bases between the germline ends. CDR1 and CDR2 from the germline V gene are SGDLS and YYNGEE. As DNA, the CDR3 is TGTGCCAGCAGCCCCCGCGGGGGTAATGAAAAACTGTTTTTT. Translated: CASSPRGGNEKLFF.

The chain has TRBV7-3 and TRBJ2-1; D not resolved. V was cut by 4 bases and J by 1 base, with 17 bases left in between. The germline gives CDR1 SGHTA, CDR2 FQGTGA. This CDR3 spans 17 amino acids. The chain's CDR3 is CASSSAPPESSYNEQFF. For the CDR3, the DNA is TGTGCCAGCAGCTCGGCCCCTCCGGAGTCTTCCTACAATGAGCAGTTCTTC.

The chain is built from TRBV24-1 and TRBJ2-5; 8 bases line up with TRBD1. With 3 bases clipped from V and 5 bases from J, the junction kept 7 bases outside the gene matches. The CDR3 runs 15 residues. Per the germline V gene, CDR1 is KGHDR and CDR2 is SFDVKD. CDR3 DNA: TGTGCCACCAGTGATCCCAGGGGGCGCGGGGAGACCCAGTACTTC. It yields the protein CATSDPRGRGETQYF.

The genes are TRBV6-5 and TRBJ2-5; the D gene is possibly TRBD2 (6 bases). Germline CDR1 is MNHEY and CDR2 is SVGAGI. The CDR3 length is 14 residues. V lost 0 bases, J lost 5 bases, and 10 bases lay in between. CDR3 amino acids: CASSYSRLGETQYF. CDR3 DNA: TGTGCCAGCAGTTACTCGAGACTAGGGGAGACCCAGTACTTC.

V and J are TRBV5-1 and TRBJ2-4; TRBD2 aligns across 10 bases. V lost 5 bases, J lost 7 bases, and 3 bases stayed unmatched. The germline gives CDR1 SGHRS, CDR2 YFSETQ. There are 13 residues in the CDR3. The CDR3 loop is CASSSSGSNIQYF. In DNA form, the CDR3 reads TGCGCCAGCAGTTCTAGCGGGAGTAACATTCAGTACTTC.

This clone was detected many times. V usage is TRBV7-9 and J usage is TRBJ2-1, with 9 bases that match TRBD2. The CDR3 extends over 16 amino acids. CDR1 SEHNR and CDR2 FQNEAQ come from the germline V gene (reference sequence). Trimming removed 5 bases from V and 6 bases from J; junction bases left unmatched: 11. The CDR3: CASSAPGLAHLNEQFF. The DNA of the CDR3 is TGTGCCAGCAGCGCCCCGGGACTAGCACATCTCAATGAGCAGTTCTTC.

The J gene is TRBJ2-3, the V gene TRBV5-1; 9 bases map to TRBD2. The CDR3 contains 16 residues. CDR1 SGHRS and CDR2 YFSETQ come from the germline V gene. V was pared by 0 bases and J by 0 bases, with 2 bases of the junction left unmatched. CDR3 DNA sequence: TGCGCCAGCAGCTTGGTACTAGCGGGTAGCACAGATACGCAGTATTTT. Translated, it gives CASSLVLAGSTDTQYF.

V is TRBV30 and J is TRBJ1-5; D gene uncertain. Germline CDR1 is GTSNPN and CDR2 is SVGIG (reference sequence). The CDR3 covers 14 residues. Trimming took 0 bases from V and 3 from J, leaving 9 bases between them. The CDR3 DNA reads as TGTGCCTGGAGTGTTAGTCAAATCAATCAGCCCCAGCATTTT. It yields the protein CAWSVSQINQPQHF.

V and J are TRBV25-1 and TRBJ2-1; 9 bases are a match to TRBD2. The CDR3 is 17 amino acids. V trimming: 1 base; J trimming: 9 bases; junction bases outside the gene matches: 13. The germline gives CDR1 MGHDK, CDR2 SYGVNS. The CDR3 protein is CASSESRIAGAGGEQFF. CDR3 DNA sequence: TGTGCCAGCAGTGAATCTCGAATAGCGGGGGCGGGTGGTGAGCAGTTCTTC.

V usage is TRBV28 and J usage is TRBJ2-7; 8 nucleotides match TRBD1. The V gene end was trimmed by 6 bases and the J gene end by 1 base; junction bases not matched to a gene: 11. The CDR3 has 16 amino acids. Germline V gene data show CDR1 as MDHEN and CDR2 as SYDVKM. DNA for the CDR3: TGTGCCAGCAGCCCCCCGACGGACAGGGCTTCCTACGAGCAGTACTTC. It yields the protein CASSPPTDRASYEQYF.

In its sample, this clone was seen a few times. This chain joins TRBV4-1 and TRBJ2-1; 10 bases map to TRBD2. Germline-derived CDR1 and CDR2 are MGHRA and YSYEKL. J was trimmed by 3 bases and V by 0 bases; bases with no gene match: 5. The CDR3 has 17 residues. CDR3 bases: TGCGCCAGCAGCCAAGAGGGGGGGACTAGCGTCTACAATGAGCAGTTCTTC. Translated: CASSQEGGTSVYNEQFF.

Only one count was recorded for this clone. The gene calls are TRBV27 and TRBJ2-7; 8 bases line up with TRBD1. Germline V CDR1 and CDR2: MNHEY, SMNVEV (reference sequence). The CDR3 loop spans 12 amino acids. Losses at the gene ends were 5 bases for V and 3 bases for J; bases not matched to a gene: 0. CDR3 coding DNA: TGTGCCAGCAGTACAGGGGGCTACGAGCAGTACTTC. It yields the protein CASSTGGYEQYF.

The J gene is TRBJ1-1, the V gene TRBV5-1; possible D gene TRBD1, 6 bases. Germline V CDR1 and CDR2: SGHRS, YFSETQ. The CDR3 consists of 16 residues. V was clipped by 1 base and J by 1 base, with 14 bases between them. The CDR3 bases are TGCGCCAGCAGCTTGATCCCCGGGACAACGAACACTGAAGCTTTCTTT. Its translation: CASSLIPGTTNTEAFF. Together with reference TRBV5-1 and TRBJ1-1, the CDR3 gives the full variable domain: KAGVTQTPRYLIKTRGQQVTLSCSPISGHRSVSWYQQTPGQGLQFLFEYFSETQRNKGNFPGRFSGRQFSNSRSEMNVSTLELGDSALYLCASSLIPGTTNTEAFFGQGTRLTVV.

This clone was seen once. V usage is TRBV3-1 (or the pseudogene TRBV3-2) and J usage is TRBJ1-1; D is undetermined. Between the trimmed V and J ends, which lost 3 bases and 4 bases, there was a span of 12 bases. The CDR3 contains 14 residues. Germline assignment: CDR1 LGHDT and CDR2 YNNKEL (reference sequence). Here the CDR3 DNA reads TGTGCCAGCAGCCACCCCACATGGAGCACTGAAGCTTTCTTT. Amino acid sequence: CASSHPTWSTEAFF.

This chain links TRBV4-1 with TRBJ1-4; no definite D call. Trimming took 0 bases from V and 0 from J, leaving 11 bases between them. Germline CDR1 and CDR2: MGHRA and YSYEKL. The length of the CDR3 is 17 residues. DNA for the CDR3: TGCGCCAGCAGCCAAGATATGCCCACAGCAACTAATGAAAAACTGTTTTTT. Its translation is CASSQDMPTATNEKLFF.

V gene TRBV3-1 (or the pseudogene TRBV3-2) combines with J gene TRBJ1-5; 10 nucleotides match TRBD1. This CDR3 comprises 15 residues. Germline CDR1 reads LGHDT; CDR2 reads YNNKEL (reference sequence). V was pared by 3 bases and J by 6 bases, with 5 bases of the junction left unmatched. CDR3: CASSHGGQGFQPQHF. As DNA, the CDR3 is TGTGCCAGCAGCCATGGGGGACAGGGGTTTCAGCCCCAGCATTTT.

This clone turned up a few times. The genes are TRBV10-3 and TRBJ1-4; D gene unclear. Trimming left V 6 bases short and J 0 bases short, with 5 bases between. The CDR3 loop spans 13 amino acids. The germline gives CDR1 ENHRY, CDR2 SYGVKD. CDR3 DNA sequence: TGTGCCATCAGCGGGTCAACTAATGAAAAACTGTTTTTT. Amino acid sequence: CAISGSTNEKLFF.

This clone was seen more than once but under ten times. The chain has TRBV4-3 and TRBJ2-7, with 7 bases lining up with TRBD2. The CDR3 covers 14 residues. Germline V gives CDR1 LGHNA, CDR2 YSLEER. Trimming at V came to 4 bases and at J to 3 bases, leaving 6 bases not matched to a gene. The CDR3 region is CASSRSSGLYEQYF. The CDR3, as DNA: TGCGCCAGCAGCCGCTCTAGCGGACTCTACGAGCAGTACTTC.

The chain recombines TRBV2 with TRBJ2-3, with 12 bases fitting TRBD2. The CDR3 sequence is 18 residues long. V shed 11 bases and J 2 bases; nucleotides not matched to a gene: 17. Germline V CDR1 and CDR2: SNHLY, FYNNEI. CDR3: CAGGRTSGTPISTDTQYF. CDR3 sequence (DNA): TGTGCCGGGGGTCGGACTAGCGGGACACCTATTTCCACAGATACGCAGTATTTT.

The chain joins TRBV5-1 to TRBJ1-2; a possible D gene is TRBD1 (5 bases). The CDR3 is 13 amino acids. Trimming removed 3 bases at V and 3 bases at J, with 9 bases between. Germline loops: CDR1 SGHRS, CDR2 YFSETQ. Here the CDR3 reads CASSWGGDYGYTF. The CDR3 DNA reads TGCGCCAGCAGCTGGGGAGGGGACTATGGCTACACCTTC.

The chain joins TRBV19 to TRBJ1-5, with 7 nucleotides matching TRBD1. Germline lookup yields CDR1 LNHDA and CDR2 SQIVND (reference sequence). V gave up 7 bases and J gave up 9 bases; unmatched junction bases: 12. The CDR3 sequence is 14 residues long. CDR3 loop: CASTVGQAYSPQHF. CDR3 DNA: TGTGCCAGTACCGTTGGACAGGCCTACTCGCCCCAGCATTTT.